What follows is one TCR beta chain and its context. In its sample, this clone comes out as medium-sized (0.01 to 0.1%). Its antigen remains unidentified. No clone much larger than this one lies a single base away; base qualities are absent. The data originate from a study of blood T cell repertoires in COVID-19 (TCRdb year 2020). Study-wide context: Collaborator samples came from the United States, Italy and Spain and covered acute and convalescent phases of COVID-19. Where available, HLA class I and class II types were obtained from metadata supplied by the sample provider rather than from assay-based typing. Samples were obtained from the ongoing ImmuneRACE study (first 160 participants) and from 1,000 to 1,500 subjects provided by 6 global collaborators. Subjects who had been exposed to COVID-19, were actively infected with it, or had recovered from it provided the deeply sampled blood TCRbeta repertoires that made up the dataset. The material from the prospective study consisted of cDNA or gDNA derived from T cells, B-cell-depleted T cells, or PBMCs. The repertoires were released in a freely available public database meant as a resource for research on the immune response to SARS-CoV-2. Nearly every sample came with metadata listing a de-identified subject ID, COVID-19 status, age in years and sex.

Paper-wide results and their limitations: The quantity of clinical and demographic metadata differed by source and by participant and was supplied without curation.

TCRbeta CDR3 regions were amplified from genomic DNA by means of the immunoSEQ Assay, a bias-controlled multiplex PCR. On the study's bioinformatics: The number of nucleated cells in each sample was estimated by amplification of reference gene primers within the assay. Sequence reads were collapsed and filtered to measure the absolute abundance of every unique TCRbeta CDR3 rearrangement. Productive Simpson clonality was computed per sample as the square root of Simpson's diversity index over productive rearrangements. This immuneACCESS table, as held by TCRdb, lists in-frame sequences with V and J called but not all clones. Of the missing ones, under half trace to an unresolved V gene in checked studies; the others have no known cause. V, J and clone size were drawn from that table, and D and trimming were deduced from the DNA. The sample has about 58,000 clones on record, approximately 91% of them singletons. Clones ranked in the top ten supply approximately 15% of the sample.

The CDR3 has 15 amino acids, counting the end cysteine and phenylalanine. Only CDR3 DNA remains: 45 bases, in frame from the first base. CDR1 and CDR2, looked up from the germline V gene, are SGDLS and YYNGEE. Trimming at the junction amounts to 3 bases on V and 4 bases on J, and the germline ends lie 11 bases apart. Each collaborating institution followed its own protocols to collect whole blood in K2EDTA tubes. For TCRbeta analysis, collaborator samples were shipped as frozen whole blood, as isolated PBMCs, or as DNA extracted from either sample type. The sequence is built from TRBV9 and TRBJ2-6, with TRBD1 tentatively as D gene (6 bases match). The TCR sequence derives from an older woman with active COVID-19. The sequenced sample consisted of peripheral blood. The CDR3 loop reads CASSEGVSGANVLTF. The bases are TGTGCCAGCAGCGAGGGGGTTTCCGGGGCCAACGTCCTGACTTTC.